The subject of this entry is one T cell receptor (beta chain). Its antigen is currently unknown. Other nucleotide sequences from this sample produce the same CDR3. Vbeta (60) and Jbeta (13) primers were used in the PCR. Sequencing used immunoSEQ multiplex PCR; TCRdb keeps in-frame clones, though not all of them. Here the sample spans 150,000 to 200,000 clones, approximately 80% being singletons. The CDR3 covers 15 residues. V gave up 0 bases and J gave up 4 bases; unmatched junction bases: 2. CDR1 and CDR2 from the germline V gene are MNHEY and SMNVEV (reference sequence). The sample originates from a study of cytomegalovirus exposure and HLA in healthy donors. Broader study findings: An apparent linkage of common viral pathogens to several of the most significant clusters emerged in a later analysis. The authors later found TCR association rates varying by HLA locus, with DRB1 most and HLA-C fewest. In an earlier analysis, productive rearrangement rates for most beta V segments clustered near 87% or 30%.

This sequence was found in a boy aged 10-17 years in good health and CMV-seronegative. V gene TRBV27 combines with J gene TRBJ2-1, with 8 nucleotides matching TRBD2. The source material was PBMCs. CDR3 DNA: TGTGCCAGCAGTTTATCTAGCGGGGTTTACAATGAGCAGTTCTTC. It yields the protein CASSLSSGVYNEQFF.